The 30 T cell receptor beta chains listed next were all sequenced from one sample in a study of blood T cell repertoires in COVID-19. Some clones are missing from TCRdb's copy, which holds only in-frame ones; the method was immunoSEQ multiplex PCR. The data contain approximately 360,000 clones, 90% of them singletons. Sample: peripheral blood. Receptors originate from a man between 18 and 29 years old with active or convalescent COVID-19.

The V gene is TRBV18, the J gene TRBJ1-5; no reliable D call. The CDR3 is 19 residues long. CDR1 and CDR2 (germline): KGHSH, LQKENI. V lost 0 bases and J lost 0, with 18 bases in between. The CDR3: CASSPPAPPGDISNQPQHF. DNA for the CDR3: TGTGCCAGCTCACCACCGGCCCCTCCCGGGGATATTAGCAATCAGCCCCAGCATTTT.

The rearrangement uses TRBV7-3 and TRBJ2-7, with D possibly matching TRBD1 (5 bases). The V and J ends lost 5 bases and 3 bases respectively, with 11 bases between them. The CDR3 loop spans 13 amino acids. The germline CDR1 and CDR2 sequences are SGHTA and FQGTGA. The CDR3 DNA follows: TGTGCCAGCAGCCCCCCCGACAGCTACGAGCAGTACTTC. This gives the protein CASSPPDSYEQYF. The variable domain in full, with the rest retrieved from reference TRBV7-3 and TRBJ2-7, is GAGVSQTPSNKVTEKGKYVELRCDPISGHTALYWYRQSLGQGPEFLIYFQGTGAADDSGLPNDRFFAVRPEGSVSTLKIQRTERGDSAVYLCASSPPDSYEQYFGPGTRLTVT.

The rearrangement links TRBV19 to TRBJ2-2; TRBD1 matches at 7 bases. The CDR3 spans 15 residues. The germline V gene encodes CDR1 LNHDA and CDR2 SQIVND (reference sequence). The V segment lost 6 bases and the J segment 5 bases; nucleotides outside the gene matches: 9. The CDR3 loop reads CASSKNPGGTGELFF. The CDR3 coding sequence is TGTGCCAGTAGCAAAAATCCAGGGGGAACCGGGGAGCTGTTTTTT. The variable domain in full, with the rest retrieved from reference TRBV19 and TRBJ2-2, is DGGITQSPKYLFRKEGQNVTLSCEQNLNHDAMYWYRQDPGQGLRLIYYSQIVNDFQKGDIAEGYSVSREKKESFPLTVTSAQKNPTAFYLCASSKNPGGTGELFFGEGSRLTVL.

This clone showed up just once. This chain joins TRBV6-5 and TRBJ2-2; D not resolved. V was shortened by 7 bases and J by 4 bases, with 4 bases between the two germline ends. This CDR3 region has 11 residues. Germline-derived CDR1 and CDR2 are MNHEY and SVGAGI. CDR3 nucleotide sequence: TGTGCCAGCATCGGCACCGGGGAGCTGTTTTTT. Protein product: CASIGTGELFF.

V usage is TRBV5-4 and J usage is TRBJ2-1; D is possibly TRBD2 (5 bases). Trimming removed 2 bases from V and 6 bases from J, with 12 bases in between. Germline values: CDR1 SGHNT, CDR2 YYREEE (reference sequence). The CDR3 is 14 residues long. The CDR3 spells CASSFDSEANEQFF. The CDR3 DNA is TGTGCCAGCAGCTTTGACTCGGAGGCCAATGAGCAGTTCTTC. The full variable domain, in which reference TRBV5-4 and TRBJ2-1 provide the parts outside the CDR3, is ETGVTQSPTHLIKTRGQQVTLRCSSQSGHNTVSWYQQALGQGPQFIFQYYREEENGRGNFPPRFSGLQFPNYSSELNVNALELDDSALYLCASSFDSEANEQFFGPGTRLTVL.

V and J are TRBV4-1 and TRBJ2-7; TRBD1 is a possible D gene (5 bases). CDR3 size: 13 residues. Trimming pared 4 bases from V and 0 bases from J, leaving 7 bases between. Germline assignment: CDR1 MGHRA and CDR2 YSYEKL. The CDR3 region is CASSLRVSYEQYF. The CDR3 nucleotides are TGCGCCAGCAGCCTCAGGGTCTCCTACGAGCAGTACTTC.

V is TRBV27 and J is TRBJ2-7, with 9 nucleotides matching TRBD1. V lost 6 bases and J lost 3; bases outside the gene matches: 3. Per germline, CDR1 MNHEY and CDR2 SMNVEV (reference sequence). This CDR3 is built from 13 residues. The CDR3 protein is CASRGDRVYEQYF. CDR3 DNA sequence: TGTGCCAGCAGGGGGGACAGGGTCTACGAGCAGTACTTC.

The chain joins TRBV7-6 to TRBJ2-7; perhaps TRBD1 as D (6 bases). Per germline, CDR1 SGHVS and CDR2 FNYEAQ. The ends were cut back, 1 base at V and 6 bases at J, with 22 bases in the middle. This CDR3 comprises 17 residues. The CDR3 nucleotides read TGTGCCAGCAGCTTAGTGGGGGCAGGGCCCTATGAGGGCGAGCAGTACTTC. Protein: CASSLVGAGPYEGEQYF.

V and J are TRBV7-6 and TRBJ2-3; D gene unclear. The CDR3 consists of 13 residues. Trimming pared 5 bases from V and 2 bases from J, leaving 8 bases between. The germline CDR1 and CDR2 sequences are SGHVS and FNYEAQ. The CDR3 DNA is TGTGCCAGCAGCAATGTACTCACAGATACGCAGTATTTT. Encoded protein: CASSNVLTDTQYF.

The rearrangement uses TRBV28 and TRBJ1-5; the match to TRBD1 covers 8 bases. The germline V gene encodes CDR1 MDHEN and CDR2 SYDVKM. The ends lost 4 bases at V and 3 bases at J; junction bases unmatched: 8. This CDR3 region has 16 residues. The CDR3 reads CASSSGQDNFNQPQHF. CDR3 DNA: TGTGCCAGCAGTTCGGGACAGGATAATTTCAATCAGCCCCAGCATTTT. The full variable domain, rest sourced from reference TRBV28 and TRBJ1-5, is DVKVTQSSRYLVKRTGEKVFLECVQDMDHENMFWYRQDPGLGLRLIYFSYDVKMKEKGDIPEGYSVSREKKERFSLILESASTNQTSMYLCASSSGQDNFNQPQHFGDGTRLSIL.

The V call is TRBV14, the J call TRBJ1-3; unclear D gene. The V gene lost 5 bases and the J gene lost 3 bases, with 8 bases spanning the gap. Germline V CDR1 and CDR2: SGHDN, FVKESK. This CDR3 is built from 13 residues. CDR3 sequence (DNA): TGTGCCAGCAGCTCTACTATTGGAAACACCATATATTTT. Translated, it gives CASSSTIGNTIYF.

The gene calls are TRBV2 and TRBJ2-7; D gene unclear. Germline V gene sequence: CDR1 SNHLY, CDR2 FYNNEI. V dropped 7 bases and J dropped 6 bases, with 16 bases sitting between them. CDR3 size: 13 residues. CDR3 sequence: CASIYPGSREQYF. The CDR3 DNA reads TGTGCCAGCATCTACCCGGGTTCGCGCGAGCAGTACTTC.

The chain is built from TRBV6-6 and TRBJ2-7; 9 bases fit TRBD1. This CDR3 comprises 14 residues. CDR1 is MNHNY, CDR2 SVGAGI, per germline (reference sequence). Trimming removed 2 bases from V and 4 bases from J; junction bases left unmatched: 3. This chain's CDR3 is CASSYAGTGYEQYF. In DNA form, the CDR3 reads TGTGCCAGCAGTTACGCAGGGACAGGGTACGAGCAGTACTTC.

A word on this clone: The CDR3 end shows no conserved phenylalanine or tryptophan, and so a read error is likely. The DNA is omitted, as the CDR3 cannot be located on it reliably, and the CDR3 follows TCRdb's listing. V and J are TRBV20-1 and TRBJ1-2; the table assigns TRBD1, which was not confirmed against the DNA. The CDR3 has 11 amino acids, counting both end residues. Germline V lookup: CDR1 DFQATT, CDR2 SNEGSKA (reference sequence). CDR3 amino acids: CSATDQTGTRI.

The V call is TRBV10-3, the J call TRBJ1-5; D is possibly TRBD1 (6 bases). Germline lookup yields CDR1 ENHRY and CDR2 SYGVKD. CDR3 length: 15 residues. V was shortened by 9 bases and J by 0 bases, with 15 bases between the two germline ends. CDR3 sequence reads: CAISRDTNSNQPQHF. The CDR3 nucleotides read TGTGCCATTTCCCGGGACACCAATAGCAATCAGCCCCAGCATTTT.

The rearrangement joins TRBV4-3 to TRBJ2-1, with 8 bases that match TRBD2. Germline V gene sequence: CDR1 LGHNA, CDR2 YSLEER. This CDR3 is 14 amino acids long. Unmatched junction bases numbered 4, after V lost 4 bases and J lost 5 bases. The chain's CDR3 is CASSLGGADNEQFF. Written as DNA, the CDR3 is TGCGCCAGCAGCCTCGGGGGGGCGGACAATGAGCAGTTCTTC.

The V and J genes are TRBV28 and TRBJ2-3; D is unclear. Trimming removed 2 bases from V and 7 bases from J, with 13 bases in between. The CDR3 is 14 residues long. Germline V gene sequence: CDR1 MDHEN, CDR2 SYDVKM. CDR3 region: CASSLQDSRNTQYF. For the CDR3, the DNA is TGTGCCAGCAGTTTACAGGATTCCAGGAATACGCAGTATTTT.

The V gene is TRBV27, the J gene TRBJ2-2, with D unclear. V was cut by 2 bases and J by 4 bases, with 5 bases left in between. Per germline, CDR1 MNHEY and CDR2 SMNVEV (reference sequence). This CDR3 has 13 amino acids. CDR3: CASSLLLTGELFF. The CDR3, as DNA: TGTGCCAGCAGTTTACTTCTCACCGGGGAGCTGTTTTTT.

This clone occurred once. The chain couples TRBV10-1 to TRBJ2-1, with D tentatively TRBD1 (6 bases). The V end was cut by 6 bases, the J end by 3 bases, with 21 bases between. The CDR3 totals 17 residues. Germline values: CDR1 WNHNN, CDR2 SYGVQD (reference sequence). The CDR3 spells CASRDNRRGWVYNEQFF. For the CDR3, the DNA is TGCGCCAGCAGGGACAATCGAAGGGGGTGGGTCTACAATGAGCAGTTCTTC.

J is TRBJ1-4 and V is TRBV7-2; TRBD1 aligns across 9 bases. Germline CDR1 is SGHTA and CDR2 is FQGNSA. The CDR3 spans 16 residues. The V and J ends lost 2 bases and 7 bases, in that order; junction bases with no gene match: 8. The CDR3 bases are TGTGCCAGCAGCTTAAAGGGGACAGGGATTAGTGAAAAACTGTTTTTT. Translated, it gives CASSLKGTGISEKLFF. The full variable domain, rest sourced from reference TRBV7-2 and TRBJ1-4, is GAGVSQSPSNKVTEKGKDVELRCDPISGHTALYWYRQSLGQGLEFLIYFQGNSAPDKSGLPSDRFSAERTGGSVSTLTIQRTQQEDSAVYLCASSLKGTGISEKLFFGSGTQLSVL.

This clone occurred a few times. The rearrangement joins TRBV6-6 to TRBJ2-2; D is possibly TRBD1 (5 bases). Trimming removed 10 bases at V and 1 base at J, with 10 bases between. The V gene's germline CDR1 is MNHNY and CDR2 SVGAGI (reference sequence). This CDR3 contains 13 residues. The CDR3 DNA is TGTGCCACCTTTGGACAGAACACCGGGGAGCTGTTTTTT. This gives the protein CATFGQNTGELFF.

The chain links TRBV11-2 to TRBJ2-5, with 9 nucleotides matching TRBD2. The J segment lost 5 bases and the V segment lost 0 bases, leaving 7 bases of the junction unmatched. Per germline, CDR1 SGHAT and CDR2 FQNNGV. The CDR3 runs to 16 residues. CDR3 in DNA: TGTGCCAGCAGCTTAGAAGCTAGCGGGATACTGGAGACCCAGTACTTC. It yields the protein CASSLEASGILETQYF.

The chain recombines TRBV29-1 with TRBJ2-1; D gene unclear. The CDR3 contains 15 residues. V shed 1 base and J shed 9 bases, with 19 bases lying between them. Germline assignment: CDR1 SQVTM and CDR2 ANQGSEA. CDR3 amino acids: CSVEGGPEYYIEQFF. CDR3 sequence (DNA): TGCAGCGTTGAAGGTGGCCCCGAATATTATATTGAGCAGTTCTTC.

This chain uses TRBV4-1 with TRBJ1-3; 7 bases agree with TRBD1. This CDR3 is 14 amino acids long. CDR1 is MGHRA, CDR2 YSYEKL, per germline. V lost 0 bases and J lost 8; bases outside the gene matches: 4. The CDR3 sequence is CASSQEDRVDTIYF. The CDR3 nucleotides are TGCGCCAGCAGCCAAGAAGACAGGGTGGACACCATATATTTT.

The chain carries TRBV6-2 or TRBV6-3 and TRBJ1-1; a weak D match, TRBD1 (5 bases). CDR1 and CDR2 from the germline V gene are MNHEY and SVGEGT. The CDR3 runs to 15 residues. V lost 4 bases, J lost 0 bases, and 12 bases lay in between. CDR3 region: CASSLRGVMNTEAFF. DNA for the CDR3: TGTGCCAGCAGTTTGCGGGGGGTGATGAACACTGAAGCTTTCTTT.

V and J are TRBV11-3 and TRBJ2-3; no firm D call. The CDR3 is 15 residues long. Trimming pared 3 bases from V and 1 base from J, leaving 11 bases between. CDR1 and CDR2 from the germline V gene are SGHNT and YENEEA. Here the CDR3 reads CASSLGSLGTDTQYF. The CDR3, as DNA: TGTGCCAGCAGCTTGGGTAGCTTGGGCACAGATACGCAGTATTTT. Full variable domain (remainder filled in from reference TRBV11-3 and TRBJ2-3): EAGVVQSPRYKIIEKKQPVAFWCNPISGHNTLYWYLQNLGQGPELLIRYENEEAVDDSQLPKDRFSAERLKGVDSTLKIQPAELGDSAVYLCASSLGSLGTDTQYFGPGTRLTVL.

This clone was recorded only once. This sequence joins TRBV7-9 and TRBJ1-2; 8 bases are a match to TRBD1. The CDR3 sequence is 13 residues long. Trimming took 7 bases from V and 3 from J; bases not matched to a gene: 4. CDR1 and CDR2 from the germline V gene are SEHNR and FQNEAQ (reference sequence). CDR3 nucleotides: TGTGCCAGCATCGACAGGGGCGACTATGGCTACACCTTC. As protein: CASIDRGDYGYTF.

V gene TRBV6-5 combines with J gene TRBJ2-3; the match to TRBD2 covers 9 bases. CDR1 and CDR2 (germline): MNHEY, SVGAGI. The CDR3 runs 14 residues. J lost 7 bases, V lost 6 bases, and 8 bases had no gene match. The CDR3 reads CASRPGLAANTQYF. As DNA, the CDR3 is TGTGCCAGCAGACCGGGACTAGCAGCAAATACGCAGTATTTT.

The genes are TRBV7-2 and TRBJ1-5; 7 nucleotides match TRBD1. J lost 6 bases, V lost 6 bases, and 2 bases had no gene match. Germline CDR1 is SGHTA and CDR2 is FQGNSA. The CDR3 totals 12 residues. The CDR3 sequence is CASSGTAQPQHF. CDR3 nucleotides: TGTGCCAGCAGTGGGACAGCTCAGCCCCAGCATTTT.

This clone has just a few counts. The chain employs TRBV11-2 and TRBJ2-2; 9 nucleotides align to TRBD1. Losses at the gene ends were 1 base for V and 7 bases for J; bases not matched to a gene: 7. Germline V gives CDR1 SGHAT, CDR2 FQNNGV. The CDR3 covers 16 residues. As DNA, the CDR3 is TGTGCCAGCAGCTTAGGTCACAGGGGGCCAGGCGGGGAGCTGTTTTTT. Translating gives CASSLGHRGPGGELFF.